These 23 T cell receptor beta chains were sequenced from one sample in a study of blood T cells in healthy people across ages. A second 7 to 11 cycle PCR used barcoded and J-beta primers. One entry per CDR3 protein, called by TCRdb with MiXCR from the 5' RACE reads. The table shows about 800,000 distinct CDR3 sequences, with roughly 64% occurring only once. The material sequenced was blood. Receptors were obtained from a man aged 25-45 years in good health.

The gene calls are TRBV7-3 and TRBJ1-1, with 7 bases matching TRBD1. After removal of 2 bases from V and 5 bases from J, the junction contained 20 bases not matched to a gene. CDR3 size: 19 residues. Germline V lookup: CDR1 SGHTA, CDR2 FQGTGA. Here the CDR3 DNA reads TGTGCCAGCAGCTTATATGGGTTGAAAACGCAACAGGGGATAACTGAAGCTTTCTTT. It codes for CASSLYGLKTQQGITEAFF.

The chain combines TRBV20-1 with TRBJ1-1, with unresolved D. This CDR3 spans 14 amino acids. CDR1 and CDR2 (germline): DFQATT, SNEGSKA (reference sequence). V was trimmed by 5 bases and J by 7 bases, leaving 20 bases between them. The CDR3: CSAYSSLGLGEAFF. The CDR3 nucleotides are TGCAGTGCTTATTCGAGCTTAGGGTTAGGTGAAGCTTTCTTT.

This clonotype came up a few times. This rearrangement joins TRBV4-2 to TRBJ2-7; 12 positions match TRBD2. The ends lost 0 bases at V and 7 bases at J; junction bases unmatched: 7. This CDR3 is built from 16 residues. The V gene's germline CDR1 is LGHNA and CDR2 YNFKEQ. In DNA form, the CDR3 reads TGTGCCAGCAGCCAAGAATCTAGCGGGGGGGCGGGAGAGCAGTACTTC. Protein sequence: CASSQESSGGAGEQYF.

This clonotype was seen only a few times. The chain couples TRBV7-2 to TRBJ2-7; tentatively, D is TRBD1 (7 bases). Germline loops: CDR1 SGHTA, CDR2 FQGNSA. V was cut by 2 bases and J by 2 bases, with 10 bases left in between. The CDR3 contains 14 residues. As DNA, the CDR3 is TGTGCCAGCAGCTTACTCAGGGGGGCCTACGAGCAGTACTTC. Its translation: CASSLLRGAYEQYF.

The chain employs TRBV3-1 and TRBJ1-1; D uncertain. Trimming pared 4 bases from V and 0 bases from J, leaving 12 bases between. Germline CDR1 LGHDT, CDR2 YNNKEL (reference sequence). CDR3 length: 15 amino acids. In nucleotides, the CDR3 is TGTGCCAGCAGCCGACTACCGTGGTTGAACACTGAAGCTTTCTTT. Residues: CASSRLPWLNTEAFF.

The rearrangement joins TRBV5-1 to TRBJ1-2, with D unclear. The germline V gene encodes CDR1 SGHRS and CDR2 YFSETQ. V lost 0 bases to trimming and J lost 2 bases, with 14 bases between them. The CDR3 extends over 16 amino acids. The CDR3: CASSLGSGADNYGYTF. CDR3 in DNA: TGCGCCAGCAGCTTGGGGTCAGGAGCCGACAACTATGGCTACACCTTC. The whole variable domain, remainder taken from reference TRBV5-1 and TRBJ1-2, is KAGVTQTPRYLIKTRGQQVTLSCSPISGHRSVSWYQQTPGQGLQFLFEYFSETQRNKGNFPGRFSGRQFSNSRSEMNVSTLELGDSALYLCASSLGSGADNYGYTFGSGTRLTVV.

The V and J genes are TRBV27 and TRBJ2-3; unclear D gene. The CDR3 sequence is 16 residues long. The germline CDR1 and CDR2 sequences are MNHEY and SMNVEV (reference sequence). Deletions cut 5 bases from V and 4 bases from J, with 19 bases between. The CDR3 region has the DNA TGTGCCAGCAGTATTGGGTGGGCAAATGTAGCAGATACGCAGTATTTT. Protein product: CASSIGWANVADTQYF.

The chain uses TRBV29-1 and TRBJ1-3; D is uncertain. CDR1 is SQVTM, CDR2 ANQGSEA, per germline. This CDR3 contains 13 residues. The V end lost 2 bases, the J end lost 0 bases, and 5 bases lay between the germline ends. For the CDR3, the DNA is TGCAGCGTTGAACACCGCTCTGGAAACACCATATATTTT. Its protein is CSVEHRSGNTIYF.

This clonotype was detected a few times. The chain carries TRBV7-2 and TRBJ2-7, with D tentatively TRBD1 or TRBD2 (5 bases each). Per germline, CDR1 SGHTA and CDR2 FQGNSA. The V gene lost 1 base and the J gene lost 0 bases, with 10 bases spanning the gap. The length of the CDR3 is 15 residues. The CDR3 is CASSLVRGASYEQYF. The CDR3 bases are TGTGCCAGCAGCTTAGTCCGGGGCGCCTCCTACGAGCAGTACTTC. The entire variable domain, with the rest obtained from reference TRBV7-2 and TRBJ2-7, is as follows: GAGVSQSPSNKVTEKGKDVELRCDPISGHTALYWYRQSLGQGLEFLIYFQGNSAPDKSGLPSDRFSAERTGGSVSTLTIQRTQQEDSAVYLCASSLVRGASYEQYFGPGTRLTVT.

The rearrangement uses TRBV7-9 and TRBJ1-4; perhaps TRBD1 as D (5 bases). Trimming left V 3 bases short and J 5 bases short, with 7 bases between. The CDR3 totals 13 residues. Germline CDR1 is SEHNR and CDR2 is FQNEAQ (reference sequence). CDR3 DNA: TGTGCCAGCAGCTTCGGGACCAATGAAAAACTGTTTTTT. It yields the protein CASSFGTNEKLFF.

The chain uses TRBV28 and TRBJ2-7; 9 nucleotides match TRBD1. The CDR3 extends over 14 amino acids. Germline lookup yields CDR1 MDHEN and CDR2 SYDVKM. V was clipped by 7 bases and J by 5 bases; unmatched bases: 9. This chain's CDR3 is CASKVQGASDEQYF. The CDR3 DNA follows: TGTGCCAGCAAAGTACAGGGGGCGTCTGACGAGCAGTACTTC. Combining the CDR3 with reference TRBV28 and TRBJ2-7 gives the whole variable domain DVKVTQSSRYLVKRTGEKVFLECVQDMDHENMFWYRQDPGLGLRLIYFSYDVKMKEKGDIPEGYSVSREKKERFSLILESASTNQTSMYLCASKVQGASDEQYFGPGTRLTVT.

This chain uses TRBV29-1 with TRBJ2-3; D unclear. V was cut by 6 bases and J by 6 bases, with 13 bases left in between. Germline lookup yields CDR1 SQVTM and CDR2 ANQGSEA. This CDR3 has 12 residues. The CDR3 is CSVEPPEDTQYF. In nucleotides, the CDR3 is TGCAGCGTGGAACCCCCCGAGGATACGCAGTATTTT.

V and J are TRBV7-6 and TRBJ1-1; D uncertain. V gave up 5 bases and J gave up 1 base, with 8 bases separating them. The CDR3 loop spans 13 amino acids. Germline V gene sequence: CDR1 SGHVS, CDR2 FNYEAQ. CDR3 sequence: CASSTQQNTEAFF. The CDR3 nucleotides read TGTGCCAGCAGCACGCAACAGAACACTGAAGCTTTCTTT.

This sequence joins TRBV3-1 and TRBJ2-5; unclear D gene. The end of the DNA aligns better with TRBJ2-7, so the J call may be wrong. Germline CDR1 is LGHDT and CDR2 is YNNKEL (reference sequence). The CDR3 extends over 14 amino acids. DNA for the CDR3: TGTGCCAGCAGCCAGGTCCGGATGGGGTACGAGCAGTACTTC. Translated, it gives CASSQVRMGYEQYF.

This chain links TRBV6-1 with TRBJ1-6; no firm D call. Between the trimmed V and J ends, which lost 1 base and 5 bases, there was a span of 12 bases. Germline CDR1 and CDR2: MNHNS and SASEGT. This CDR3 is built from 16 residues. The CDR3 DNA reads as TGTGCCAGCAGTGAAGGGTCAGCCCGGGATAATTCACCCCTCCACTTT. It encodes CASSEGSARDNSPLHF.

The V gene is TRBV12-3 or TRBV12-4, the J gene TRBJ1-4, with D unclear. V was shortened by 2 bases and J by 7 bases, with 5 bases between the two germline ends. The CDR3 covers 12 residues. Written as DNA, the CDR3 is TGTGCCAGCAGTTTATTCGGTGAAAAACTGTTTTTT. This codes for CASSLFGEKLFF.

The CDR3 loop reads CASSLRAGSYYNSPLHF. DNA for the CDR3: TGTGCCAGCAGTTTAAGGGCAGGGAGCTACTATAATTCACCCCTCCACTTT. The chain links TRBV27 to TRBJ1-6; tentative D call: TRBD1 (5 bases). CDR1 is MNHEY, CDR2 SMNVEV, per germline (reference sequence). CDR3 length equals 17 residues. Trimming took 2 bases from V and 3 from J, leaving 14 bases between them.

This clonotype was seen a single time. The chain links TRBV18 to TRBJ2-1; D is undetermined. V lost 4 bases and J lost 7, with 20 bases in between. Germline CDR1 reads KGHSH; CDR2 reads LQKENI. This CDR3 spans 16 amino acids. For the CDR3, the DNA is TGTGCCAGCTCACTGAATTCGGCCAACCCAAGGAATGAGCAGTTCTTC. This encodes CASSLNSANPRNEQFF.

The chain employs TRBV4-1 and TRBJ2-7, with 9 bases lining up with TRBD1. Trimming took 4 bases from V and 2 from J; bases not matched to a gene: 12. CDR1 and CDR2 (germline): MGHRA, YSYEKL. The CDR3 is made up of 17 amino acids. The CDR3 region has the DNA TGCGCCAGCAGCCTCATCTGGACAGGGGAAACCACCTACGAGCAGTACTTC. It specifies CASSLIWTGETTYEQYF.

The chain is built from TRBV6-5 and TRBJ2-2; possibly TRBD1 for D (6 bases). The CDR3 has 16 amino acids. With 2 bases removed from V and 4 bases from J, the gap between germline ends came to 14 bases. CDR1 and CDR2 (germline): MNHEY, SVGAGI. CDR3 nucleotide sequence: TGTGCCAGCAGTTACCTGGACAGTCCTAGCACCGGGGAGCTGTTTTTT. This encodes CASSYLDSPSTGELFF.

CDR3 protein: CATSGIKDTQYF. The CDR3 DNA reads as TGTGCCACCAGCGGCATCAAAGATACGCAGTATTTT. The chain recombines TRBV15 with TRBJ2-3; no firm D call. The CDR3 covers 12 residues. The V gene lost 5 bases and the J gene lost 5 bases, with 8 bases spanning the gap. CDR1 is LNHNV and CDR2 is YYDKDF in the germline V gene (reference sequence).

This chain joins TRBV10-3 and TRBJ2-1; D remains ambiguous. Germline lookup yields CDR1 ENHRY and CDR2 SYGVKD. V was shortened by 7 bases and J by 5 bases, with 15 bases between the two germline ends. The CDR3 spans 14 residues. The DNA for the CDR3 is TGTGCCATCATGCCCCGCCCAACCGACAATGAGCAGTTCTTC. Translated, it gives CAIMPRPTDNEQFF.

This clonotype has only one observation. The rearrangement uses TRBV20-1 and TRBJ2-7; TRBD2 is a possible D gene (6 bases). Germline CDR1 is DFQATT and CDR2 is SNEGSKA (reference sequence). The CDR3 is 15 residues long. Trimming took 4 bases from V and 6 from J, leaving 22 bases between them. As DNA, the CDR3 is TGCAGTGCTATCGGGGTTGCGGGAAATAGGGGCGAGCAGTACTTC. Its translation is CSAIGVAGNRGEQYF.